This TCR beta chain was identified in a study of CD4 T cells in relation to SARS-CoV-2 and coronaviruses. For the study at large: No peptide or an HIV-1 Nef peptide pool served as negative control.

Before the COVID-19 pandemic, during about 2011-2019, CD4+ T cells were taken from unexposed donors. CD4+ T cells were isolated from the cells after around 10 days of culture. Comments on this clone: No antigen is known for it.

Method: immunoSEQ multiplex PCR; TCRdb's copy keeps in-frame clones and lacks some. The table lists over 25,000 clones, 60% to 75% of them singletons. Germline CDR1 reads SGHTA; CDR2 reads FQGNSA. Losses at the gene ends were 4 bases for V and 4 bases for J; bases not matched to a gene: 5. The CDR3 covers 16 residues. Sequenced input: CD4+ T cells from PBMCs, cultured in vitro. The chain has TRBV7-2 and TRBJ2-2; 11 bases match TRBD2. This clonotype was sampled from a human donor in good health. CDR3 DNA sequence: TGTGCCAGCAGCTCCTATAGCGGGAGGGCCACCGGGGAGCTGTTTTTT. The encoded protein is CASSSYSGRATGELFF.